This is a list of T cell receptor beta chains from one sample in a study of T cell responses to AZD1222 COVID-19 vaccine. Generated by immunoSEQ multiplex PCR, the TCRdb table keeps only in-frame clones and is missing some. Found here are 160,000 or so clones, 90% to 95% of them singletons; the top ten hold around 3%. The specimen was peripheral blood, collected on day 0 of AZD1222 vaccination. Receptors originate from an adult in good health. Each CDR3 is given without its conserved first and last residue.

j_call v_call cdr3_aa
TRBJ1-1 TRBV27 ASSFIGRALNTEAF
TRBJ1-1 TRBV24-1 ATSDATGKEAF
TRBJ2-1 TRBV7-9 ASSLRLADNNEQF
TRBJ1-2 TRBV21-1 ASSKPYIQGAHGYT
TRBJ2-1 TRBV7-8 ASSSPQGGYNEQF
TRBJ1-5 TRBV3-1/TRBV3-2 ASSAQGAQQPQH
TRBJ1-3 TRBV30 AWSVWGTTSGNTIY
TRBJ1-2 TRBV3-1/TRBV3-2 ASSQVRQGIGYT
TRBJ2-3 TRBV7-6 ASSARLAASTDTQY
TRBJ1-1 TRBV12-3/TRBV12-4 ASILGAYTEAF
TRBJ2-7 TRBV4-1 ASSQTLSEYEQY
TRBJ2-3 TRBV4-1 ASSQDLRKPPTDTQY
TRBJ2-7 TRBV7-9 ASSPRDRGYEQY
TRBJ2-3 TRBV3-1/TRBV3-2 ASSQDLRLQDTQY
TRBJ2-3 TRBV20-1 SASRRTSGSTDTQY
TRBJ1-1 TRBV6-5 ASMEDSTMNTEAF
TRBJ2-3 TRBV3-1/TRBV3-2 ASSSSGWAQY
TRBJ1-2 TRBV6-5 ASAQGSGGYT
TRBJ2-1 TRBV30 AWGTGTVSYNEQF
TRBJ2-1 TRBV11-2 ASSLAWGSYNEQF
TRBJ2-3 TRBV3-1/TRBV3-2 ASSQGEGLAASTDTQY
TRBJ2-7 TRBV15 ATRQTGIGSLGSYEQY
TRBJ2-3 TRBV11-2 ASSYPDTQY
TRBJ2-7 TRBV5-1 ASRAWGQGSPPTYEQY
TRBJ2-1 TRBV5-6 ASSFSHLGLADNEQF
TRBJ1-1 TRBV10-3 AISRDGLNTEAF
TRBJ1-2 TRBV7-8 ASSSLTERGYT
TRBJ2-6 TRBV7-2 ASNLAGLFGSGANVLT
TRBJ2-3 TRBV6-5 ASSYSSGRSTDTQY
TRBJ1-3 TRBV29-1 SVTPEGSGNTIY
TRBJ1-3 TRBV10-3 AISVRGNTIY
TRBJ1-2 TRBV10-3 AISGDVQGSGGYT
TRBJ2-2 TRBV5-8 ASSFPPPQTSGRGSGELF
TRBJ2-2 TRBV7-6 ASSLGTDGELF
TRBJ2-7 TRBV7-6 ASSLEGGTYEQY
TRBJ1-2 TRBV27 ASRRTGAGGYT
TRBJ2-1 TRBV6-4 ASSDIPAESGSHNEQF
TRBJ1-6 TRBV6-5 ASQEALNNSPLH
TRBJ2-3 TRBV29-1 SVEERTDTQY
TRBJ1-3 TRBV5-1 ASSPKNSGNTIY
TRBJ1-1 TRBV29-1 SVLSGNTEAF
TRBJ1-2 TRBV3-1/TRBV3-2 ASSQEDRMAYYSGGYT
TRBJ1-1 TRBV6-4 ASSRDGAGTEAF
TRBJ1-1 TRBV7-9 ASSVRVEGTEAF
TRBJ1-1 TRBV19 ASSLSLNTEAF